This entry lists 20 T cell receptor beta chains sequenced from one sample in a study of OX40 agonist ivuxolimab in advanced cancers. This table comes from immunoSEQ multiplex PCR, and its TCRdb copy is limited to in-frame clones, with some not included. Altogether 65,000 or so clones are present, 88% being singletons, with the ten largest covering around 5.1%. Specimen: CD4+ or CD8+ T cells sorted from blood, collected in a trial of the OX40 agonist ivuxolimab. The source of these receptors is an adult with an advanced solid tumor such as melanoma, head and neck, liver or kidney cancer.

This chain links TRBV5-1 with TRBJ2-5, with 12 bases fitting TRBD1. Germline V gives CDR1 SGHRS, CDR2 YFSETQ. This CDR3 has 15 residues. With V trimmed by 5 bases and J by 5 bases, 7 bases remained unmatched. The CDR3 spells CASSIEGQGAETQYF. Written as DNA, the CDR3 is TGCGCCAGCAGTATCGAGGGACAGGGGGCTGAGACCCAGTACTTC.

The CDR3 reads CASSFISRVNQPQHF. The CDR3 DNA is TGTGCCAGCAGTTTCATCAGTCGAGTCAATCAGCCCCAGCATTTT. The chain has TRBV27 and TRBJ1-5; D is undetermined. The V and J ends lost 3 bases and 3 bases respectively, with 12 bases between them. CDR3 length: 15 residues. Germline CDR1 is MNHEY and CDR2 is SMNVEV (reference sequence).

In DNA form, the CDR3 reads TGTGCCAGCCTCGAGGGGGCTTATGGCTACACCTTC. It specifies CASLEGAYGYTF. The chain joins TRBV28 to TRBJ1-2, with 7 bases fitting TRBD1. The CDR3 totals 12 residues. The germline gives CDR1 MDHEN, CDR2 SYDVKM. V dropped 8 bases and J dropped 5; count of bases not matched to a gene: 5.

V usage is TRBV2 and J usage is TRBJ2-5; the D gene is possibly TRBD1 (6 bases). The DNA end is a closer match to TRBJ2-7, so the J assignment may be wrong. The V gene's germline CDR1 is SNHLY and CDR2 FYNNEI. The CDR3 contains 14 residues. Here the CDR3 reads CASSVLAGVGEQYF. CDR3 coding DNA: TGTGCCAGCAGTGTCTTGGCAGGGGTGGGCGAGCAGTACTTC.

DNA for the CDR3: TGTGCCAGCAGCCCGACTAGCGGGGATACCTACGAGCAGTACTTC. Protein: CASSPTSGDTYEQYF. The chain has TRBV7-6 and TRBJ2-7; the match to TRBD2 covers 11 bases. Germline-derived CDR1 and CDR2 are SGHVS and FNYEAQ. After removal of 5 bases from V and 2 bases from J, the junction contained 5 bases not matched to a gene. The CDR3 loop spans 15 amino acids.

This clone was seen once. This chain links TRBV19 with TRBJ2-1; TRBD2 matches at 10 bases. CDR3 length: 17 amino acids. V shed 7 bases, J shed 0 bases, and the junction held 9 bases outside the gene matches. Germline V gene data show CDR1 as LNHDA and CDR2 as SQIVND (reference sequence). The CDR3 spells CASKSGLAELSYNEQFF. DNA for the CDR3: TGTGCCAGTAAGTCCGGACTAGCGGAACTCTCCTACAATGAGCAGTTCTTC.

The chain carries TRBV6-1 and TRBJ2-2; 8 bases map to TRBD1. CDR1 is MNHNS and CDR2 is SASEGT in the germline V gene. V lost 6 bases and J lost 4; bases outside the gene matches: 4. CDR3 size: 14 residues. The CDR3 sequence: CASRPTGGTGELFF. The CDR3 DNA is TGTGCCAGCAGGCCTACAGGGGGCACCGGGGAGCTGTTTTTT.

Here the CDR3 reads CASSPFLSPLHF. DNA for the CDR3: TGTGCCAGCAGCCCTTTCCTATCACCCCTCCACTTT. The chain employs TRBV28 and TRBJ1-6; D is undetermined. The CDR3 totals 12 residues. Germline values: CDR1 MDHEN, CDR2 SYDVKM. The V and J ends lost 6 bases and 10 bases respectively, with 10 bases between them.

The J gene is TRBJ2-7, the V gene TRBV28, with D tentatively TRBD1 (5 bases). This CDR3 is 13 amino acids long. Germline V gives CDR1 MDHEN, CDR2 SYDVKM. The ends were cut back, 8 bases at V and 2 bases at J, with 13 bases in the middle. CDR3: CASRRTSPYEQYF. DNA of the CDR3: TGTGCCAGCCGCCGGACATCCCCCTACGAGCAGTACTTC.

This clone was counted between two and nine times. V and J are TRBV19 and TRBJ2-7; either TRBD1 or TRBD2 may supply D (5 bases each). Germline V CDR1 and CDR2: LNHDA, SQIVND (reference sequence). This CDR3 region has 15 residues. Trimming left V 7 bases short and J 1 base short, with 17 bases between. This CDR3 reads CASKVGVEASYEQYF. CDR3 DNA: TGTGCCAGTAAGGTGGGGGTAGAAGCGTCCTACGAGCAGTACTTC. The full variable domain, with the rest looked up from reference TRBV19 and TRBJ2-7, is DGGITQSPKYLFRKEGQNVTLSCEQNLNHDAMYWYRQDPGQGLRLIYYSQIVNDFQKGDIAEGYSVSREKKESFPLTVTSAQKNPTAFYLCASKVGVEASYEQYFGPGTRLTVT.

The genes are TRBV19 and TRBJ1-4; 8 bases are shared with TRBD1. The CDR3 spans 15 residues. V lost 2 bases, J lost 8 bases, and 7 bases stayed unmatched. Germline V lookup: CDR1 LNHDA, CDR2 SQIVND (reference sequence). The CDR3 here is CASSIFGTGDEKLFF. The DNA for the CDR3 is TGTGCCAGTAGTATATTCGGGACAGGAGACGAAAAACTGTTTTTT.

The chain uses TRBV7-2 and TRBJ1-1; TRBD1 matches at 7 bases. The CDR3 runs to 14 residues. The V and J ends lost 3 bases and 1 base, in that order; junction bases with no gene match: 2. CDR1 and CDR2 from the germline V gene are SGHTA and FQGNSA. The CDR3 DNA sequence: TGTGCCAGCAGCTTGAGACAGGGGAACACTGAAGCTTTCTTT. Its protein is CASSLRQGNTEAFF.

The chain has TRBV6-5 and TRBJ2-5; TRBD2 matches at 13 bases. This CDR3 is built from 15 residues. Germline-derived CDR1 and CDR2 are MNHEY and SVGAGI. V dropped 6 bases and J dropped 3; count of bases not matched to a gene: 4. CDR3 in DNA: TGTGCCAGCAGCCGACTAGCGGGGGGCAAAGAGACCCAGTACTTC. It translates to CASSRLAGGKETQYF.

The chain employs TRBV5-4 and TRBJ2-1, with 13 bases identical to TRBD2. CDR1 is SGHNT and CDR2 is YYREEE in the germline V gene (reference sequence). With V trimmed by 2 bases and J by 2 bases, 1 base remained unmatched. The CDR3 is 16 residues long. DNA of the CDR3: TGTGCCAGCAGCTTCACTAGCGGGGGGGCCTACAATGAGCAGTTCTTC. This encodes CASSFTSGGAYNEQFF.

V and J are TRBV28 and TRBJ1-3; D uncertain. V shed 6 bases and J shed 5 bases, with 5 bases lying between them. CDR1 and CDR2 from the germline V gene are MDHEN and SYDVKM. This CDR3 has 11 residues. The CDR3 nucleotides read TGTGCCAGCAGCGGTAGAAACACCATATATTTT. It specifies CASSGRNTIYF.

The chain uses TRBV9 and TRBJ2-3, with 12 bases lining up with TRBD2. V shed 0 bases, J shed 4 bases, and the junction held 6 bases outside the gene matches. Germline CDR1 and CDR2: SGDLS and YYNGEE. The CDR3 has 17 amino acids. CDR3 sequence (DNA): TGTGCCAGCAGCGTAGCGGCGGGACTAGCGGGTGCAGATACGCAGTATTTT. Translated: CASSVAAGLAGADTQYF.

The chain is built from TRBV28 and TRBJ2-1, with unresolved D. The CDR3 sequence is 12 residues long. From germline, CDR1 is MDHEN and CDR2 SYDVKM. Trimming took off 5 bases at V and 6 bases at J, with 8 bases between the two ends. This CDR3 is CASSLLGNEQFF. In DNA form, the CDR3 reads TGTGCCAGCAGTCTCCTAGGCAATGAGCAGTTCTTC.

The rearrangement joins TRBV19 to TRBJ2-7; TRBD1 aligns across 7 bases. V was pared by 5 bases and J by 5 bases, with 12 bases of the junction left unmatched. Germline-derived CDR1 and CDR2 are LNHDA and SQIVND (reference sequence). The CDR3 has 15 amino acids. Here the CDR3 reads CASSLSDRVRDEQYF. CDR3 DNA sequence: TGTGCCAGTAGTCTAAGTGACAGGGTACGCGACGAGCAGTACTTC.

CDR3 sequence reads: CASSRQGTQETQYF. DNA of the CDR3: TGTGCCAGCAGCCGCCAGGGGACCCAAGAGACCCAGTACTTC. This chain connects TRBV5-6 to TRBJ2-5, with D perhaps matching TRBD1 (6 bases). The CDR3 contains 14 residues. CDR1 is SGHDT, CDR2 YYEEEE, per germline. Trimming removed 4 bases from V and 1 base from J, with 11 bases in between. Based on the CDR3 plus reference TRBV5-6 and TRBJ2-5, the full variable domain is DAGVTQSPTHLIKTRGQQVTLRCSPKSGHDTVSWYQQALGQGPQFIFQYYEEEERQRGNFPDRFSGHQFPNYSSELNVNALLLGDSALYLCASSRQGTQETQYFGPGTRLLVL.

As DNA, the CDR3 is TGTGCCAGCCATACGGGGGAAGGGAGGGCGAACGGCCAGTACTTC. Translation gives CASHTGEGRANGQYF. This chain uses TRBV6-1 with TRBJ2-5, with TRBD2 matching 7 bases. This CDR3 is 15 amino acids long. Germline trimming cut 8 bases from V and 10 bases from J; bases unmatched to any gene: 19. Germline V CDR1 and CDR2: MNHNS, SASEGT.